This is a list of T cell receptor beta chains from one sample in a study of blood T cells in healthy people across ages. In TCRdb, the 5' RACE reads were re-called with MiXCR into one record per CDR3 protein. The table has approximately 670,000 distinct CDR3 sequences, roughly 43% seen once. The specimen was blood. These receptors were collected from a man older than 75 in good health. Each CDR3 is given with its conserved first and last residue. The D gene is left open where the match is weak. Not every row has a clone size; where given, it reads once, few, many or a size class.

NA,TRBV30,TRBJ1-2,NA,TGTGCCTGGGAAGGAGACTCCCCCTATGGCTACACCTTC,CAWEGDSPYGYTF
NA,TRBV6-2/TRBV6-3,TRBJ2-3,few,TGTGCCAGCAGTTACCCAGGGACGGTCCGTCGGCATACGCAGTATTTT,CASSYPGTVRRHTQYF
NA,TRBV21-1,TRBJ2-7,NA,TGTGCCAGCAGCGGCCCCGTGGACAGGGGGGTTACCTACGAGCAGTACTTC,CASSGPVDRGVTYEQYF
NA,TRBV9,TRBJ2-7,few,TGTGCCAGCAGCGTAGCGGGATGGGGGTACAATGAGCAGTACTTC,CASSVAGWGYNEQYF
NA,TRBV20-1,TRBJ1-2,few,TGCAGTGCCCCCTCCGTCCGACGGGGTGGCTACACCTTC,CSAPSVRRGGYTF
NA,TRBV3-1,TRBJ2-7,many,TGTGCCAGCAGCTATACAGGGGGGGCCTACGAGCAGTACTTC,CASSYTGGAYEQYF
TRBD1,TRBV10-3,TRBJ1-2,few,TGTGCCATCAGTGACGGCAGGGGGCATAATGGCTACACCTTC,CAISDGRGHNGYTF
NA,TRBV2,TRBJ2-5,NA,TGTGCCAGCAGTGAACCCGGGGGCAGCGAGACCCAGTACTTC,CASSEPGGSETQYF
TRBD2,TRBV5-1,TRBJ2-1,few,TGCGCCAGCAGAGTCCCGGAGCGGGGGAGAAATGAGCAGTTCTTC,CASRVPERGRNEQFF
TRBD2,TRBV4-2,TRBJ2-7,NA,TGTGCCAGCAGCCAAGAGTCCCGAGTAGCGGGGTACGAGCAGTACTTC,CASSQESRVAGYEQYF
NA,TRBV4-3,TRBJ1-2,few,TGCGCCAGCAGCCAACATTATCGGACGGACAACTATGGCTACACCTTC,CASSQHYRTDNYGYTF
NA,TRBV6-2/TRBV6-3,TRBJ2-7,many,TGTGCCAGCAGTTACTCGAATGCTGAGCAGTACTTC,CASSYSNAEQYF
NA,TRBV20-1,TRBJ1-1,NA,TGCAGTGCTACAGATACAGGGAACACTGAAGCTTTCTTT,CSATDTGNTEAFF
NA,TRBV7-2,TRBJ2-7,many,TGTGCCAGCAGCTTAGGCCGGACCATCCCCTACGAGCAGTACTTC,CASSLGRTIPYEQYF
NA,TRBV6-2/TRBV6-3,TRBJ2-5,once,TGTGCCAGCAGCCAAAAGGGACCACCAGAGACCCAGTACTTC,CASSQKGPPETQYF
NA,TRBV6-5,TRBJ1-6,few,TGTGCCAGCAGTCGCACAGGAAGCTCCTATAATTCACCCCTCCACTTT,CASSRTGSSYNSPLHF
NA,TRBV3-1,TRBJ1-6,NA,TGTGCCAGCAGCCCGGACAAGCTCAATCCACCCCTCCACTTT,CASSPDKLNPPLHF
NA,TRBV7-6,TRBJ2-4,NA,TGTGCCAGCAGCTTAAACGAGGACAAAAACATTCAGTACTTC,CASSLNEDKNIQYF
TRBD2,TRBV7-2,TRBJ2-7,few,TGTGCCAGCAGCTTATATCTAGCGGGAGGGTACGAGCAGTACTTC,CASSLYLAGGYEQYF
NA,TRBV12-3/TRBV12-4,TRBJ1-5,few,TGTGCCAGCACCGATACAGTCAGCAATCAGCCCCAGCATTTT,CASTDTVSNQPQHF
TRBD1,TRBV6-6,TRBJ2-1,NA,TGTGCCAGCAGTTACTCGGACAGGGGGCGAGGCTATGAGCAGTTCTTC,CASSYSDRGRGYEQFF
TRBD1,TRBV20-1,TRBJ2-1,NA,TGCAGTGCCACCGGGACAGGGAGCTCCTACAGTGAGCAGTTCTTC,CSATGTGSSYSEQFF
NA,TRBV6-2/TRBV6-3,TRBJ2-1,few,TGTGCCAGCAGTTACTCGAGAGGTCTTTACAATGAGCAGTTCTTC,CASSYSRGLYNEQFF
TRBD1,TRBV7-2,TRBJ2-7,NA,TGTGCCAGCAGCTTAGGATCCACAGGGGGTGGTGAGCAGTACTTC,CASSLGSTGGGEQYF
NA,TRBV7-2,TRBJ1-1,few,TGTGCCAGCAGCTTACAGGAGGGGATTACTGAAGCTTTCTTT,CASSLQEGITEAFF
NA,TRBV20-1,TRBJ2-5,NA,TGCAGTGCTGGGGCCGGGGCCGTAAAAGAGACCCAGTACTTC,CSAGAGAVKETQYF